Presented here are 10 T cell receptor beta chains from one specimen sequenced in a study of blood T cell repertoires in COVID-19. Produced via immunoSEQ multiplex PCR; TCRdb's table is partial and in-frame only. The data show fewer than 250,000 clones, around 82% seen once. The sequenced material came from PBMCs or T cells enriched from blood (not recorded which). The receptors here all came from a woman aged 40 to 50 who had been exposed to COVID-19.

The J gene is TRBJ2-2, the V gene TRBV14; D gene unclear. The CDR3 has 11 amino acids. V lost 4 bases to trimming and J lost 8 bases, with 5 bases between them. Looked up from germline, CDR1 is SGHDN and CDR2 is FVKESK. CDR3 nucleotide sequence: TGTGCCAGCAGCCGAGGAGGGGAGCTGTTTTTT. It encodes CASSRGGELFF.

This chain joins TRBV6-5 and TRBJ1-1, with unresolved D. Germline V gene lookup returns CDR1 MNHEY and CDR2 SVGAGI. The CDR3 runs to 14 residues. Trimming left V 7 bases short and J 0 bases short, with 12 bases between. In DNA, the CDR3 is TGTGCCAGCACCCACGGAGTGGTGAACACTGAAGCTTTCTTT. It encodes CASTHGVVNTEAFF.

The CDR3 region has the DNA TGTGCCAGCAGCTTATATGATGGGGCCACTGAAGCTTTCTTT. This sequence encodes CASSLYDGATEAFF. The J gene is TRBJ1-1, the V gene TRBV7-3; maybe TRBD1 (5 bases). Germline V CDR1 and CDR2: SGHTA, FQGTGA. The CDR3 runs 14 residues. Trimming shortened V by 2 bases and J by 4 bases, and 11 bases separated the two germline ends.

This chain uses TRBV7-8 with TRBJ1-1, with a weak D call TRBD1 (5 bases). This CDR3 is built from 14 residues. Germline-derived CDR1 and CDR2 are SGHVS and FQNEAQ. The V end was cut by 1 base, the J end by 6 bases, with 12 bases between. CDR3 residues: CASSLGYSGSEAFF. The CDR3 DNA is TGTGCCAGCAGCTTAGGCTATTCAGGGTCTGAAGCTTTCTTT.

The rearrangement links TRBV4-1 to TRBJ2-3; TRBD2 matches at 15 bases. V was pared by 1 base and J by 2 bases, with 4 bases of the junction left unmatched. The CDR3 consists of 18 residues. Germline values: CDR1 MGHRA, CDR2 YSYEKL. For the CDR3, the DNA is TGCGCCAGCAGCCAAGCGGGACTAGCGGGGGGACTCACAGATACGCAGTATTTT. Amino acid sequence: CASSQAGLAGGLTDTQYF.

The chain carries TRBV5-1 and TRBJ2-2, with 8 bases lining up with TRBD2. V lost 4 bases and J lost 7; bases outside the gene matches: 9. Germline CDR1 SGHRS, CDR2 YFSETQ. CDR3 length: 15 residues. CDR3 DNA sequence: TGCGCCAGCAGCCCGAAATCGGGGACTAGCGGGGAGCTGTTTTTT. It codes for CASSPKSGTSGELFF.

The gene calls are TRBV29-1 and TRBJ1-2, with a weak D call TRBD1 (6 bases). CDR1 is SQVTM, CDR2 ANQGSEA, per germline. CDR3 length: 12 amino acids. Between the trimmed V and J ends, which lost 8 bases and 6 bases, there was a span of 16 bases. The CDR3 loop is CSSERGRDGYTF. CDR3 bases: TGCAGCTCCGAGAGGGGGAGGGATGGCTACACCTTC.

The V call is TRBV4-2, the J call TRBJ2-2; 7 bases are shared with TRBD2. There are 15 residues in the CDR3. Per germline, CDR1 LGHNA and CDR2 YNFKEQ. V was clipped by 3 bases and J by 4 bases; unmatched bases: 5. The CDR3, as DNA: TGTGCCAGCAGCCAGGGAGCGGGACCCACCGGGGAGCTGTTTTTT. Translation gives CASSQGAGPTGELFF.

The chain carries TRBV27 and TRBJ2-1; D is possibly TRBD2 (6 bases). With 5 bases removed from V and 7 bases from J, the gap between germline ends came to 24 bases. This CDR3 spans 17 amino acids. CDR1 is MNHEY, CDR2 SMNVEV, per germline (reference sequence). Here the CDR3 DNA reads TGTGCCAGCAGTCGGGGATGGGGGGTTTTAGGGGAGAATGAGCAGTTCTTC. It specifies CASSRGWGVLGENEQFF.

V is TRBV7-8 and J is TRBJ2-5, with 7 nucleotides matching TRBD2. The CDR3 is 13 residues long. Trimming cost V 3 bases and J 2 bases; bases outside gene matches: 0. Germline assignment: CDR1 SGHVS and CDR2 FQNEAQ. The CDR3 DNA is TGTGCCAGCAGCTTCGGGGGGCAAGAGACCCAGTACTTC. It encodes CASSFGGQETQYF.